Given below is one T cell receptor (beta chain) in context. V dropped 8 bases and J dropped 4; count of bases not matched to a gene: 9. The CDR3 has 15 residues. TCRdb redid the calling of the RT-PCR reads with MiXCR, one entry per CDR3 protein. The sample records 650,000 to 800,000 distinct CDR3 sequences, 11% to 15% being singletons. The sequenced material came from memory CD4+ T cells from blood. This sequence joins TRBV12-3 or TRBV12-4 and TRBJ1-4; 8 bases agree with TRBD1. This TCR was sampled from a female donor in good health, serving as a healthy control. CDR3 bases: TGTGCCAGCCGACTAGGACAGGGCCTTAATGAAAAACTGTTTTTT. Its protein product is CASRLGQGLNEKLFF.